This T cell receptor (beta chain) was sequenced during a study of blood T cell repertoires in COVID-19. On the study more broadly: The United States, Italy and Spain were the sources of the acute and convalescent COVID-19 samples. In each case, the material was cDNA or gDNA derived from T cells, B-cell-depleted T cells, or PBMCs.

The CDR3 totals 15 residues. The germline V gene encodes CDR1 SGDLS and CDR2 YYNGEE. The junction had 7 bases not matched to a gene; V was cut back by 2 bases and J by 4 bases. A Seattle source enrolled patients during active infection and followed them longitudinally. In the authors' workflow: The assay estimated nucleated cells by amplifying reference gene primers. Assay used: immunoSEQ multiplex PCR; TCRdb lists only in-frame clones, some missing. Clone size and V and J calls were adopted from that table, with D and trimming inferred from the DNA. The data hold approximately 260,000 clones, with 90% observed a single time.

The chain joins TRBV9 to TRBJ2-3; 7 nucleotides align to TRBD1. The sequence came from a woman aged 55-70 years with COVID-19, enrolled during active disease. The sample comprised peripheral blood. The CDR3 region has the DNA TGTGCCAGCAGCGTTTTGGACCAGGGGGCAGATACGCAGTATTTT. Translating gives CASSVLDQGADTQYF.